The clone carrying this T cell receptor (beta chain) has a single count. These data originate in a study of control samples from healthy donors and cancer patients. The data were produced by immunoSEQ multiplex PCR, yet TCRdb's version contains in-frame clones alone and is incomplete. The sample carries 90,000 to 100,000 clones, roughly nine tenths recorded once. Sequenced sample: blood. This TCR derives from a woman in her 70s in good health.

DNA for the CDR3: TGCGCCAGCAGCTTGAGAGCCGACAGGTCCTACAATGAGCAGTTCTTC. It yields the protein CASSLRADRSYNEQFF. V is TRBV5-1 and J is TRBJ2-1, with D perhaps matching TRBD1 (6 bases). Germline V gives CDR1 SGHRS, CDR2 YFSETQ. The CDR3 is 16 amino acids. V shed 1 base and J shed 1 base, with 12 bases lying between them. The entire variable domain, with the rest obtained from reference TRBV5-1 and TRBJ2-1, is as follows: KAGVTQTPRYLIKTRGQQVTLSCSPISGHRSVSWYQQTPGQGLQFLFEYFSETQRNKGNFPGRFSGRQFSNSRSEMNVSTLELGDSALYLCASSLRADRSYNEQFFGPGTRLTVL.